A selection of T cell receptor beta chains follows, all from one sample in a study of blood T cells in healthy people across ages. TCRdb re-called the 5' RACE reads through MiXCR, storing one row per CDR3 protein. The sample holds more than 1,000,000 distinct CDR3 sequences; 20% to 25% are singletons and the top ten take around 0.75%. These data also formed part of another study, on T cells of mothers and their children.

The material sequenced was blood. The receptors originated from a girl aged 2 to 10 in good health. Both conserved end residues are part of each CDR3. The D gene is left open where the match is weak. Not every row has a clone size; where given, it reads once, few, many or a size class.

d_gene: TRBD2
abundance: NA
j_gene: TRBJ2-1
v_gene: TRBV6-6
CDR3aa: CASSPRGSGSNEQFF
CDR3nt: TGTGCCAGCAGTCCGAGGGGAAGCGGGAGTAATGAGCAGTTCTTC

d_gene: NA
abundance: few
j_gene: TRBJ2-1
v_gene: TRBV20-1
CDR3aa: CSARDVGGPSFHNEQFF
CDR3nt: TGCAGTGCTAGGGATGTTGGAGGCCCCAGTTTTCACAATGAGCAGTTCTTC

d_gene: NA
abundance: NA
j_gene: TRBJ1-3
v_gene: TRBV10-3
CDR3aa: CAIDGQGSGNTIYF
CDR3nt: TGTGCCATCGATGGGCAGGGCTCTGGAAACACCATATATTTT

d_gene: NA
abundance: few
j_gene: TRBJ2-1
v_gene: TRBV14
CDR3aa: CASSPFEGIPYNEQFF
CDR3nt: TGTGCCAGCAGCCCGTTCGAGGGGATCCCCTACAATGAGCAGTTCTTC

d_gene: NA
abundance: many
j_gene: TRBJ2-1
v_gene: TRBV5-5
CDR3aa: CASSLPGAYNEQFF
CDR3nt: TGTGCCAGCAGCTTACCGGGGGCCTACAATGAGCAGTTCTTC

d_gene: TRBD1
abundance: NA
j_gene: TRBJ2-7
v_gene: TRBV29-1
CDR3aa: CSVEEQTGFEQYF
CDR3nt: TGCAGCGTTGAAGAACAGACAGGGTTCGAGCAGTACTTC

d_gene: NA
abundance: NA
j_gene: TRBJ1-2
v_gene: TRBV7-3
CDR3aa: CASSLSGGTIYGYTF
CDR3nt: TGTGCCAGCAGCTTAAGCGGGGGTACCATCTATGGCTACACCTTC

d_gene: NA
abundance: NA
j_gene: TRBJ2-3
v_gene: TRBV21-1
CDR3aa: CASSNRGDTQYF
CDR3nt: TGTGCCAGCAGCAATAGGGGAGATACGCAGTATTTT

d_gene: NA
abundance: NA
j_gene: TRBJ1-1
v_gene: TRBV20-1
CDR3aa: CSALMNTEAFF
CDR3nt: TGCAGTGCTCTCATGAACACTGAAGCTTTCTTT

d_gene: NA
abundance: few
j_gene: TRBJ1-3
v_gene: TRBV28
CDR3aa: CASRIPAPGNTIYF
CDR3nt: TGTGCCAGCAGGATCCCGGCCCCTGGAAACACCATATATTTT

d_gene: NA
abundance: NA
j_gene: TRBJ2-7
v_gene: TRBV7-9
CDR3aa: CASSPRDIYEQYF
CDR3nt: TGTGCCAGCAGCCCTAGGGACATCTACGAGCAGTACTTC

d_gene: NA
abundance: few
j_gene: TRBJ1-1
v_gene: TRBV5-1
CDR3aa: CASSLERDSVAFF
CDR3nt: TGCGCCAGCAGCTTGGAAAGGGATTCGGTAGCTTTCTTT

d_gene: NA
abundance: NA
j_gene: TRBJ2-2
v_gene: TRBV25-1
CDR3aa: CASSGAAGSNTGELFF
CDR3nt: TGTGCCAGCAGTGGGGCCGCCGGATCCAACACCGGGGAGCTGTTTTTT

d_gene: NA
abundance: NA
j_gene: TRBJ1-3
v_gene: TRBV7-2
CDR3aa: CASSPPSDGNTIYF
CDR3nt: TGTGCCAGCAGCCCTCCCTCGGATGGAAACACCATATATTTT

d_gene: TRBD1
abundance: NA
j_gene: TRBJ2-7
v_gene: TRBV6-5
CDR3aa: CASSGQGPPEQYF
CDR3nt: TGTGCCAGCAGTGGACAGGGACCGCCCGAGCAGTACTTC

d_gene: TRBD2
abundance: few
j_gene: TRBJ2-3
v_gene: TRBV7-2
CDR3aa: CASSPELAGGIDTQYF
CDR3nt: TGTGCCAGCAGCCCCGAGCTAGCGGGAGGCATAGATACGCAGTATTTT

d_gene: NA
abundance: NA
j_gene: TRBJ2-3
v_gene: TRBV12-3/TRBV12-4
CDR3aa: CASSGLASTDTQYF
CDR3nt: TGTGCCAGCTCAGGGCTAGCGAGCACAGATACGCAGTATTTT

d_gene: TRBD2
abundance: NA
j_gene: TRBJ2-5
v_gene: TRBV19
CDR3aa: CVPREETQYF
CDR3nt: TGTGTTCCGCGGGAGGAGACCCAGTACTTC

d_gene: NA
abundance: few
j_gene: TRBJ2-5
v_gene: TRBV29-1
CDR3aa: CSSRTVGETQYF
CDR3nt: TGCAGCTCTCGGACTGTAGGGGAGACCCAGTACTTC

d_gene: TRBD2
abundance: few
j_gene: TRBJ2-1
v_gene: TRBV4-1
CDR3aa: CASSQLVMGLAGLTYNEQFF
CDR3nt: TGCGCCAGCAGCCAACTTGTTATGGGACTAGCGGGGCTTACTTACAATGAGCAGTTCTTC

d_gene: NA
abundance: few
j_gene: TRBJ1-2
v_gene: TRBV3-1
CDR3aa: CASSQSTGFAGYTF
CDR3nt: TGTGCCAGCAGCCAGTCGACCGGGTTTGCTGGCTACACCTTC

d_gene: TRBD2
abundance: NA
j_gene: TRBJ2-1
v_gene: TRBV27
CDR3aa: CASSPLAGGPLSNEQFF
CDR3nt: TGTGCCAGCAGTCCACTAGCGGGAGGGCCCCTTTCCAATGAGCAGTTCTTC

d_gene: TRBD1
abundance: NA
j_gene: TRBJ2-5
v_gene: TRBV7-2
CDR3aa: CASSLGGTGQKTQYF
CDR3nt: TGTGCCAGCAGCTTAGGCGGGACAGGGCAGAAGACCCAGTACTTC

d_gene: NA
abundance: NA
j_gene: TRBJ2-7
v_gene: TRBV18
CDR3aa: CASSPGRLEEQYF
CDR3nt: TGTGCCAGCTCACCTGGGCGGTTGGAGGAGCAGTACTTC

d_gene: TRBD2
abundance: NA
j_gene: TRBJ2-3
v_gene: TRBV6-2/TRBV6-3
CDR3aa: CASSYGASGYTDTQYF
CDR3nt: TGTGCCAGCAGTTACGGGGCTAGCGGGTACACAGATACGCAGTATTTT

d_gene: TRBD1
abundance: NA
j_gene: TRBJ1-1
v_gene: TRBV9
CDR3aa: CASRVTRGYMNTEAFF
CDR3nt: TGTGCCAGCAGAGTCACCAGGGGGTACATGAACACTGAAGCTTTCTTT

d_gene: NA
abundance: NA
j_gene: TRBJ2-7
v_gene: TRBV28
CDR3aa: CASSSPARTYEQYF
CDR3nt: TGTGCCAGCAGTTCCCCAGCTAGGACCTACGAGCAGTACTTC

d_gene: NA
abundance: few
j_gene: TRBJ2-5
v_gene: TRBV29-1
CDR3aa: CSGGLYQETQYF
CDR3nt: TGCAGCGGAGGCCTGTACCAAGAGACCCAGTACTTC

d_gene: TRBD2
abundance: few
j_gene: TRBJ2-3
v_gene: TRBV7-2
CDR3aa: CASSPGKRGGPDTQYF
CDR3nt: TGTGCCAGCAGCCCCGGGAAGCGGGGGGGCCCAGATACGCAGTATTTT

d_gene: NA
abundance: few
j_gene: TRBJ1-2
v_gene: TRBV29-1
CDR3aa: CSVFLDDGYTF
CDR3nt: TGCAGCGTTTTCTTGGACGATGGCTACACCTTC

d_gene: NA
abundance: few
j_gene: TRBJ2-5
v_gene: TRBV5-5
CDR3aa: CASSGTGVQETQYF
CDR3nt: TGTGCCAGCAGCGGTACAGGCGTACAAGAGACCCAGTACTTC